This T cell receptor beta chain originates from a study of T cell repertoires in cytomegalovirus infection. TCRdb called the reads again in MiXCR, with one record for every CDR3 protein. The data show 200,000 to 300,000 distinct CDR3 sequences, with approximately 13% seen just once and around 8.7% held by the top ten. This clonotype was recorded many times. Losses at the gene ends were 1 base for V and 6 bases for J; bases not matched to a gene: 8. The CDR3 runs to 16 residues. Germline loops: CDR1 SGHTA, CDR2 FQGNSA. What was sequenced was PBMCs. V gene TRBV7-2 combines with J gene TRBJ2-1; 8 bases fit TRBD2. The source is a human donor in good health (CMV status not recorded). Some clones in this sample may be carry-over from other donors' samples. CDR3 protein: CASSLEGVAGSNEQFF. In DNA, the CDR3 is TGTGCCAGCAGCTTAGAAGGGGTAGCGGGAAGCAATGAGCAGTTCTTC.